This entry lists 22 T cell receptor beta chains sequenced from one sample in a study of blood T cell repertoires in COVID-19 (dated by TCRdb to about 2020). Library prep was done by the immunoSEQ multiplex PCR assay. TCRdb stores this immuneACCESS table with in-frame sequences only. Part of the clones is absent; in the studies checked, under half of the shortfall reflects unresolved V genes, and no reason is known for the rest. The sample has tens of thousands of clones on record, approximately 84% of them singletons. The ten most abundant clones make up 4.5% to 5.5% of the sample. Sequenced input: peripheral blood. The receptor source for this set is a woman aged 55-69 years with acute or convalescent COVID-19.

The J gene is TRBJ1-2, the V gene TRBV27, with D possibly matching TRBD1 (6 bases). Trimming removed 8 bases at V and 4 bases at J, with 17 bases between. CDR1 is MNHEY and CDR2 is SMNVEV in the germline V gene (reference sequence). The CDR3 spans 14 residues. CDR3 DNA: TGTGCCAGCGGCCCGGGGGGCCTCGGCTATGGCTACACCTTC. This codes for CASGPGGLGYGYTF.

This clone was counted once. The chain uses TRBV5-1 and TRBJ1-2; possible D gene TRBD1, 6 bases. The CDR3 has 13 amino acids. Looked up from germline, CDR1 is SGHRS and CDR2 is YFSETQ. The V end lost 3 bases, the J end lost 4 bases, and 10 bases lay between the germline ends. CDR3 nucleotide sequence: TGCGCCAGCAGCTCAGGGGCTATCTATGGCTACACCTTC. It encodes CASSSGAIYGYTF.

The rearrangement joins TRBV5-5 to TRBJ2-7, with D tentatively TRBD2 (6 bases). CDR1 is SGHKS, CDR2 YYEKEE, per germline (reference sequence). Trimming shortened V by 5 bases and J by 0 bases, and 9 bases separated the two germline ends. The CDR3 contains 13 residues. In DNA form, the CDR3 reads TGTGCCAGCAGGGCGGGGCACTCCTACGAGCAGTACTTC. Its translation is CASRAGHSYEQYF.

The chain recombines TRBV2 with TRBJ1-5; D ambiguous. Germline-derived CDR1 and CDR2 are SNHLY and FYNNEI. The CDR3 runs to 15 residues. Trimming took 5 bases from V and 4 from J, leaving 15 bases between them. The CDR3 loop is CASSPPPAGNQPQHF. The CDR3 DNA sequence: TGTGCCAGCAGTCCTCCCCCCGCGGGGAATCAGCCCCAGCATTTT.

This CDR3 is CASSLPVGGGTEAFF. For the CDR3, the DNA is TGTGCCAGCAGCCTGCCGGTGGGGGGAGGAACTGAAGCTTTCTTT. The chain recombines TRBV5-6 with TRBJ1-1, with TRBD1 as a possible D gene (5 bases). The CDR3 has 15 residues. Germline V gene lookup returns CDR1 SGHDT and CDR2 YYEEEE. V was shortened by 4 bases and J by 5 bases, with 18 bases between the two germline ends.

The chain recombines TRBV19 with TRBJ1-2; 8 bases agree with TRBD1. The junction had 16 bases not matched to a gene; V was cut back by 5 bases and J by 8 bases. CDR3 size: 16 residues. Germline CDR1 is LNHDA and CDR2 is SQIVND (reference sequence). The CDR3 sequence: CASSPGQAYRAEGYTF. CDR3 DNA: TGTGCCAGTAGTCCGGGACAGGCCTACCGGGCGGAGGGCTACACCTTC.

The chain is built from TRBV5-1 and TRBJ1-6; D is unclear. The CDR3 consists of 13 residues. Between the trimmed V and J ends, which lost 3 bases and 5 bases, there was a span of 6 bases. Germline values: CDR1 SGHRS, CDR2 YFSETQ. Here the CDR3 reads CASSSLHNSPLHF. The DNA of the CDR3 is TGCGCCAGCAGCTCTCTACATAATTCACCCCTCCACTTT. The whole variable domain, remainder taken from reference TRBV5-1 and TRBJ1-6, is KAGVTQTPRYLIKTRGQQVTLSCSPISGHRSVSWYQQTPGQGLQFLFEYFSETQRNKGNFPGRFSGRQFSNSRSEMNVSTLELGDSALYLCASSSLHNSPLHFGNGTRLTVT.

The chain recombines TRBV3-1 (or the pseudogene TRBV3-2) with TRBJ1-4; D is unclear. V dropped 0 bases and J dropped 0 bases, with 11 bases sitting between them. This CDR3 region has 17 residues. Per the germline V gene, CDR1 is LGHDT and CDR2 is YNNKEL (reference sequence). The CDR3 loop is CASSQDDWSATNEKLFF. The CDR3 region has the DNA TGTGCCAGCAGCCAAGATGATTGGTCGGCAACTAATGAAAAACTGTTTTTT.

CDR3 nucleotide sequence: TGCGCCAGCAGCTGGACAGGCTTACCCACAGATACGCAGTATTTT. Translating it yields CASSWTGLPTDTQYF. The gene calls are TRBV10-2 and TRBJ2-3; 7 bases map to TRBD1. V lost 6 bases and J lost 2; bases outside the gene matches: 8. The CDR3 is made up of 15 amino acids. The germline V gene has CDR1 WSHSY and CDR2 SAAADI.

The chain employs TRBV6-5 and TRBJ2-2; D uncertain. The CDR3 totals 14 residues. Trimming removed 6 bases at V and 3 bases at J, with 11 bases between. The germline V gene encodes CDR1 MNHEY and CDR2 SVGAGI. The chain's CDR3 is CASRRGMYTGELFF. CDR3 nucleotide sequence: TGTGCCAGCAGAAGAGGCATGTACACCGGGGAGCTGTTTTTT.

V usage is TRBV29-1 and J usage is TRBJ1-1, with TRBD1 as a possible D gene (5 bases). The CDR3 loop spans 11 amino acids. Germline-derived CDR1 and CDR2 are SQVTM and ANQGSEA. Trimming pared 5 bases from V and 11 bases from J, leaving 15 bases between. The CDR3 DNA is TGCAGCGTTTTTGCGGGGGGATCTGCTTTCTTT. This codes for CSVFAGGSAFF.

This clone was seen a handful of times. CDR3 residues: CASSTTGGVGYEQFF. The CDR3 DNA follows: TGTGCCAGTAGTACGACAGGGGGTGTTGGCTATGAGCAGTTCTTC. This sequence joins TRBV19 and TRBJ2-1, with 9 positions matching TRBD1. CDR1 and CDR2 from the germline V gene are LNHDA and SQIVND (reference sequence). V shed 4 bases and J 8 bases; nucleotides not matched to a gene: 9. The CDR3 has 15 amino acids.

In this sample, this clone turned up a few times. This chain uses TRBV6-6 with TRBJ1-3, with D possibly TRBD1 on 6 matching bases. Germline V gene lookup returns CDR1 MNHNY and CDR2 SVGAGI (reference sequence). The CDR3 loop spans 16 amino acids. V was shortened by 2 bases and J by 0 bases, with 11 bases between the two germline ends. This chain's CDR3 is CASSYGFRGSGNTIYF. The CDR3 DNA sequence: TGTGCCAGCAGTTACGGTTTCAGGGGCTCTGGAAACACCATATATTTT.

In its sample, this clone was seen once. This rearrangement joins TRBV3-1 (or the pseudogene TRBV3-2) to TRBJ1-1; D is unresolved. This CDR3 has 13 amino acids. With 1 base removed from V and 7 bases from J, the gap between germline ends came to 10 bases. From germline, CDR1 is LGHDT and CDR2 YNNKEL (reference sequence). The CDR3 bases are TGTGCCAGCAGCCAAGGAGGCGGCGTTGAAGCTTTCTTT. Its translation is CASSQGGGVEAFF.

This chain uses TRBV11-2 with TRBJ1-4, with D unclear. This CDR3 spans 15 amino acids. Trimming took 0 bases from V and 8 from J, leaving 13 bases between them. Germline values: CDR1 SGHAT, CDR2 FQNNGV. The DNA for the CDR3 is TGTGCCAGCAGCTTAGATTTCGGGTTAAACGAAAAACTGTTTTTT. It specifies CASSLDFGLNEKLFF. Full variable domain (missing parts from reference TRBV11-2 and TRBJ1-4): EAGVAQSPRYKIIEKRQSVAFWCNPISGHATLYWYQQILGQGPKLLIQFQNNGVVDDSQLPKDRFSAERLKGVDSTLKIQPAKLEDSAVYLCASSLDFGLNEKLFFGSGTQLSVL.

The genes are TRBV9 and TRBJ1-2; 10 nucleotides match TRBD1. CDR1 and CDR2 (germline): SGDLS, YYNGEE. Germline trimming cut 4 bases from V and 5 bases from J; bases unmatched to any gene: 2. This CDR3 is 13 amino acids long. The CDR3 bases are TGTGCCAGCAGCCGACAGGGGGCATATGGCTACACCTTC. Amino acid sequence: CASSRQGAYGYTF.

This sequence joins TRBV5-1 and TRBJ1-4; 9 bases are a match to TRBD1. CDR3 size: 14 residues. Unmatched junction bases numbered 6, after V lost 4 bases and J lost 8 bases. Germline V gives CDR1 SGHRS, CDR2 YFSETQ. The CDR3, as DNA: TGCGCCAGCAGCCGGACAGGGGCTCAAGAAAAACTGTTTTTT. Translating gives CASSRTGAQEKLFF.

Worth noting for this clone: Its ends do not fully match the called genes, so a read error is possible. This chain links TRBV2 with TRBJ2-1, with 8 bases aligning to TRBD2. This CDR3 comprises 15 residues. Germline values: CDR1 SNHLY, CDR2 FYNNEI. The CDR3, as DNA: TGTGCCAGCAGTGCTCGGGGGGGCTCCTTCAATGAGCAGTTCTTC. Protein product: CASSARGGSFNEQFF.

This clone is a singleton in its sample. V gene TRBV2 combines with J gene TRBJ2-7, with 7 bases aligning to TRBD2. After removal of 6 bases from V and 3 bases from J, the junction contained 8 bases not matched to a gene. Germline CDR1 SNHLY, CDR2 FYNNEI. CDR3 length equals 14 residues. CDR3 protein: CASSRFLADYEQYF. CDR3 nucleotides: TGTGCCAGCAGCCGATTTCTAGCGGACTACGAGCAGTACTTC.

The table lists this clone with a few counts. This chain joins TRBV4-1 and TRBJ2-7; 7 bases are a match to TRBD2. This CDR3 is 18 amino acids long. Trimming removed 4 bases from V and 2 bases from J; junction bases left unmatched: 17. Germline V gene data show CDR1 as MGHRA and CDR2 as YSYEKL. As DNA, the CDR3 is TGCGCCAGCAGCCTGGCCCCTAGGGCCAGCGGGACCACCTACGAGCAGTACTTC. Amino acid sequence: CASSLAPRASGTTYEQYF.

A few counts support this clone. The rearrangement joins TRBV29-1 to TRBJ2-3, with D perhaps TRBD2 (7 bases). Trimming took 4 bases from V and 1 from J, leaving 9 bases between them. CDR1 is SQVTM, CDR2 ANQGSEA, per germline. The CDR3 is 13 residues long. This CDR3 is CSVGEGGTDTQYF. The CDR3 DNA is TGCAGCGTTGGGGAGGGGGGCACAGATACGCAGTATTTT.

Here the CDR3 reads CASSSGQGWTNYGYTF. The CDR3 DNA reads TGCGCCAGCAGCTCCGGACAGGGGTGGACTAACTATGGCTACACCTTC. The V gene is TRBV5-1, the J gene TRBJ1-2, with 9 bases fitting TRBD1. Trimming removed 3 bases from V and 0 bases from J; junction bases left unmatched: 6. CDR3 length: 16 residues. Germline V gives CDR1 SGHRS, CDR2 YFSETQ.